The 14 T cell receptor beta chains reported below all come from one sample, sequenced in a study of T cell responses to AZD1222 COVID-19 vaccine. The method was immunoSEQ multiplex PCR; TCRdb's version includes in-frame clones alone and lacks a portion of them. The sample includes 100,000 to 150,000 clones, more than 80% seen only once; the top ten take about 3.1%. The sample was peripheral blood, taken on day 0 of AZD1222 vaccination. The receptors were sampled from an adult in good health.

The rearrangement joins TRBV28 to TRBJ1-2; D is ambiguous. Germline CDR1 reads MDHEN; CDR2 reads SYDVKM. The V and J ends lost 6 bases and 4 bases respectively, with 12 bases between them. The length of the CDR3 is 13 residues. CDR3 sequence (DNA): TGTGCCAGCAGGTTTACAGCCACCTATGGCTACACCTTC. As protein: CASRFTATYGYTF.

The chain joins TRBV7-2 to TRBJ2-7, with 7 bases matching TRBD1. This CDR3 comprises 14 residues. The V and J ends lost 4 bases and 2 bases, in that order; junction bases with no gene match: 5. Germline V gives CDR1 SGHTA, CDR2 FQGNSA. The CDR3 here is CASSSRTGPYEQYF. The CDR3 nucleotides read TGTGCCAGCAGCTCCCGGACAGGCCCCTACGAGCAGTACTTC. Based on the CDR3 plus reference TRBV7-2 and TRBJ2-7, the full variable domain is GAGVSQSPSNKVTEKGKDVELRCDPISGHTALYWYRQSLGQGLEFLIYFQGNSAPDKSGLPSDRFSAERTGGSVSTLTIQRTQQEDSAVYLCASSSRTGPYEQYFGPGTRLTVT.

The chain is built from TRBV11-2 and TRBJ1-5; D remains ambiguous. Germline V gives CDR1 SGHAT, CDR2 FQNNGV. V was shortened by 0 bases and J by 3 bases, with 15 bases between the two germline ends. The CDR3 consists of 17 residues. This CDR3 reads CASSLDERDKDNQPQHF. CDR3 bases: TGTGCCAGCAGCTTAGATGAGAGAGACAAAGACAATCAGCCCCAGCATTTT.

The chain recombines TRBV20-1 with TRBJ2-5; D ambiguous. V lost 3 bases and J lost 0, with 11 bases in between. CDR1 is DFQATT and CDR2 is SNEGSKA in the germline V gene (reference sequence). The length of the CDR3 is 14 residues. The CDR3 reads CSASETYNQETQYF. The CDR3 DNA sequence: TGCAGTGCTAGTGAAACGTATAACCAAGAGACCCAGTACTTC.

The CDR3 sequence is CASSLTGAYGYTF. DNA for the CDR3: TGTGCCAGCAGCCTCACAGGGGCCTATGGCTACACCTTC. The chain couples TRBV6-5 to TRBJ1-2, with 7 bases identical to TRBD1. V gave up 6 bases and J gave up 4 bases; unmatched junction bases: 5. Germline V gene sequence: CDR1 MNHEY, CDR2 SVGAGI. This CDR3 has 13 residues.

Written as DNA, the CDR3 is TGCGCCAGCAGCTCGAAATCCGGGACAGGGCCCTCCTACGAGCAGTACTTC. The encoded protein is CASSSKSGTGPSYEQYF. The chain couples TRBV5-1 to TRBJ2-7; TRBD1 aligns across 9 bases. There are 17 residues in the CDR3. The germline V gene has CDR1 SGHRS and CDR2 YFSETQ. V was clipped by 3 bases and J by 0 bases; unmatched bases: 10.

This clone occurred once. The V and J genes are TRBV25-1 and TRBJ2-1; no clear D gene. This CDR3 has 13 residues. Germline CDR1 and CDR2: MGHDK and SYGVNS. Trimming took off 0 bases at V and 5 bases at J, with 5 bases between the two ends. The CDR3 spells CASSEYGNNEQFF. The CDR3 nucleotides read TGTGCCAGCAGTGAATACGGAAACAATGAGCAGTTCTTC.

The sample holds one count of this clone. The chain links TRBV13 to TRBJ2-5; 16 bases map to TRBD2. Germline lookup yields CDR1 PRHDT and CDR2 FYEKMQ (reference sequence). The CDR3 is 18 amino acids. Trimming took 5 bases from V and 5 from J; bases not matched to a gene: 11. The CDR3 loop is CASSPGTSGRARGETQYF. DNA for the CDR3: TGTGCCAGCAGCCCCGGGACTAGCGGGAGGGCCCGTGGGGAGACCCAGTACTTC.

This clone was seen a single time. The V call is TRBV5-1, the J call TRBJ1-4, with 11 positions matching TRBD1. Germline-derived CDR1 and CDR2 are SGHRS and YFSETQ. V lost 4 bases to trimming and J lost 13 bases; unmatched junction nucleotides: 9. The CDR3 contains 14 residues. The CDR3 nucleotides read TGCGCCAGCAGCAACGGACAGGGGGCGGACCCACTGTTTTTT. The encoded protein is CASSNGQGADPLFF.

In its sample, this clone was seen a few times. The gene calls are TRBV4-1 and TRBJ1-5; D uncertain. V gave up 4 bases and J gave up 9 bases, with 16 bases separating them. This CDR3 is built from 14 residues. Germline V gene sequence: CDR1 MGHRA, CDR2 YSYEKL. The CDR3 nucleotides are TGCGCCAGCAGCCCATCCTCGGAAGTGCCGCCCCAGCATTTT. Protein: CASSPSSEVPPQHF.

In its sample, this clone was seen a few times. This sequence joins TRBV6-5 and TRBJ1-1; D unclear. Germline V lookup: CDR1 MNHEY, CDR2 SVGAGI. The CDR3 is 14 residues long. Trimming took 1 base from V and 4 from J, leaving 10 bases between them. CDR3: CASSYWAGGTEAFF. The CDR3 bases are TGTGCCAGCAGTTACTGGGCAGGTGGCACTGAAGCTTTCTTT.

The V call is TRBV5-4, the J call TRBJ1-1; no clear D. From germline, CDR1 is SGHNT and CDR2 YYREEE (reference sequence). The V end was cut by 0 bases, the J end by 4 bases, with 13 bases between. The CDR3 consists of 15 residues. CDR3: CASSLESGAGTEAFF. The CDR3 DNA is TGTGCCAGCAGCTTGGAGTCCGGAGCGGGCACTGAAGCTTTCTTT.

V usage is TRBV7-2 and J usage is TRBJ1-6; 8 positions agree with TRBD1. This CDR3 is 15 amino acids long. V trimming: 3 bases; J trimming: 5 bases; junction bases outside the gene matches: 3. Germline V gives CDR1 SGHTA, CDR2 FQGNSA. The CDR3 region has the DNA TGTGCCAGCAGCTTCGGGACAGGCAATAATTCACCCCTCCACTTT. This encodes CASSFGTGNNSPLHF.

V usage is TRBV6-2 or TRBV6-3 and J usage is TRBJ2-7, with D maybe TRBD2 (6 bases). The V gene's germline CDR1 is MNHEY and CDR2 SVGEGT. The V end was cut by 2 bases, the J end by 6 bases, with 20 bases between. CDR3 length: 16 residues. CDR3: CASSYPSGLLSFEQYF. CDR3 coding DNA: TGTGCCAGCAGTTACCCGTCGGGACTCCTCTCATTCGAGCAGTACTTC.